The clone carrying this TCR beta chain has at least ten counts. Its antigen is unknown. This sample is drawn from a study of Graves' ophthalmopathy and Graves' hyperthyroidism. Study observations and caveats: Blood also contained most of the expanded thyroid clonotypes above 0.001 frequency.

RNA transcripts provided the template for amplifying TCR beta CDR3 regions. HTBI-primed RT-PCR formed the first round, and a multiplex PCR formed the second. One entry per CDR3 protein, called by TCRdb with MiXCR from the multiplex PCR reads. The sample yields hundreds of thousands of distinct CDR3 sequences, over 20% seen once. Deletions cut 6 bases from V and 0 bases from J, with 12 bases between. The CDR3 spans 15 residues. Per the germline V gene, CDR1 is MNHNS and CDR2 is SASEGT. Aged 18 to 65, hyperthyroidism patients had been newly diagnosed, with under 2 months' duration. Certain patients, namely those with other autoimmune diseases, uncontrolled infections, pregnancy or lactation, were excluded.

This TCR derives from a woman aged 18-35 years with stable Graves' hyperthyroidism. Some clones in this sample may be carry-over from other donors' samples. The sample comprised peripheral blood. The rearrangement joins TRBV6-1 to TRBJ1-3; weak D call: TRBD1 (6 bases). CDR3 loop: CASRSDRSSGNTIYF. CDR3 sequence (DNA): TGTGCCAGCAGGTCTGACAGGAGCTCTGGAAACACCATATATTTT.